This T cell receptor beta chain was recorded in a study of T cell repertoires in cytomegalovirus infection. Study summary: CMV epitopes in the study were HLA-C-restricted (recently identified) and HLA-B-restricted (well studied). A matching HLA type, together with CMV infection, was signaled by public TCR beta signatures.

Remarks on this clonotype: The antigen remains unidentified.

TCRdb re-analysed the reads in MiXCR, keeping a single row per CDR3 protein. This table has approximately 70,000 distinct CDR3 sequences, 20% to 25% appearing once. Study-wide points: Cumulative public TCR beta family frequency identified carriers of CMV plus the relevant HLA. What dominated the ex vivo response were HLA-C-restricted CMV-specific TCR beta clonotypes.

The germline gives CDR1 SEHNR, CDR2 FQNEAQ (reference sequence). V was trimmed by 4 bases and J by 4 bases, leaving 8 bases between them. This CDR3 comprises 12 residues. The sample was CD8+ T cells from cultured PBMCs, taken from culture after CMV antigen stimulation. The clonotype originates from a human donor in good health (CMV status not recorded). Some clones in this sample may be carry-over from other donors' samples. This chain joins TRBV7-9 and TRBJ2-7; no clear D. The CDR3 is CASSSALYEQYF. CDR3 nucleotides: TGTGCCAGCAGCTCAGCCCTTTACGAGCAGTACTTC.